Given below is one TCR beta chain in context. The data belong to a study of blood T cell repertoires in COVID-19. Study-level background: Acute and convalescent COVID-19 specimens originated in the United States, Italy and Spain. Sources were T cells, B-cell-depleted T cells, or PBMCs; the material itself was cDNA or gDNA.

As handled by the study authors: From reference gene primer amplification, estimates of nucleated cell counts were derived. Using immunoSEQ multiplex PCR, the repertoire was profiled, and TCRdb retains in-frame clones only, with some absent. V and J calls and clone size are given by that table; D and trimming were obtained from the DNA. Among about 36,000 clones listed, approximately 78% were seen once. The CDR3 consists of 17 residues. Trimming removed 1 base from V and 0 bases from J; junction bases left unmatched: 5. CDR1 and CDR2 from the germline V gene are SEHNR and FQNEAQ (reference sequence).

The TCR originated in a human donor in a cohort sampled during active or convalescent COVID-19. The donor label of this sample is uncertain. The chain employs TRBV7-9 and TRBJ2-1; 8 nucleotides match TRBD2. Sequenced: peripheral blood. CDR3 coding DNA: TGTGCCAGCAGCTTAGAAACTAGCGGCCTCTCCTACAATGAGCAGTTCTTC. Residues: CASSLETSGLSYNEQFF.